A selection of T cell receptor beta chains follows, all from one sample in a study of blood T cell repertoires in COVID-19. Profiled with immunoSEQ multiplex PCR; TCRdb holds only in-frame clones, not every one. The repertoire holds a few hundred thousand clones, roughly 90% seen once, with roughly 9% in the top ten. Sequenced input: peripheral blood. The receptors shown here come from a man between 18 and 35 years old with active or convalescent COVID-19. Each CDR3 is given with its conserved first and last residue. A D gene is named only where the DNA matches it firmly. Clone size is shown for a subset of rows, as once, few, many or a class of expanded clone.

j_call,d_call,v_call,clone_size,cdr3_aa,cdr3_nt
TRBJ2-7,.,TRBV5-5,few,CASSLYKGNYEQYF,TGTGCCAGCAGCTTATATAAGGGGAACTACGAGCAGTACTTC
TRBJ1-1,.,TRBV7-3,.,CASSLNRGTEAFF,TGTGCCAGCAGCTTAAATAGGGGGACTGAAGCTTTCTTT
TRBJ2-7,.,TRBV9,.,CASSPAARAYEQYF,TGTGCCAGCAGCCCAGCGGCTAGAGCCTACGAGCAGTACTTC
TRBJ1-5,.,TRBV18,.,CASSPRQGRNQPQHF,TGTGCCAGCTCACCGAGGCAGGGCCGCAATCAGCCCCAGCATTTT
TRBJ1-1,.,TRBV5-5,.,CASSLGGLNTEAFF,TGTGCCAGCAGCTTGGGAGGGCTGAACACTGAAGCTTTCTTT
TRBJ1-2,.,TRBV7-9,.,CATPSTEFYGYTF,TGTGCCACCCCGTCGACAGAGTTCTATGGCTACACCTTC
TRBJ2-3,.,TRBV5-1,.,CASRKEGVSTDTQYF,TGCGCCAGCAGGAAAGAAGGGGTTAGCACAGATACGCAGTATTTT
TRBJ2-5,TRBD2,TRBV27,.,CASSRGLAGVQYF,TGTGCCAGCAGTAGGGGACTAGCGGGAGTACAGTACTTC
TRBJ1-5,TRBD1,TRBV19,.,CASRSTGGGQPQHF,TGTGCCAGTCGTTCGACAGGGGGCGGACAGCCCCAGCATTTT
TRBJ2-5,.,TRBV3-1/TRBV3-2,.,CASSHRGRERRETQYF,TGTGCCAGCAGCCACCGCGGACGGGAGAGGAGGGAGACCCAGTACTTC
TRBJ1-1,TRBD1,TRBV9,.,CASSTGDRMNTEAFF,TGTGCCAGCAGCACCGGGGACAGGATGAACACTGAAGCTTTCTTT
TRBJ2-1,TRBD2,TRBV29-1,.,CSVSGTSGGSSYNEQFF,TGCAGCGTTTCCGGGACTAGCGGGGGGAGCTCCTACAATGAGCAGTTCTTC
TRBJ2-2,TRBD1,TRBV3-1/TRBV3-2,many,CASSQAGGSGELFF,TGTGCCAGCAGCCAGGCAGGGGGCTCCGGGGAGCTGTTTTTT
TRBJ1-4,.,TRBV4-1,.,CASSQVAGRINEKLFF,TGCGCCAGCAGCCAAGTAGCAGGGCGGATTAATGAAAAACTGTTTTTT
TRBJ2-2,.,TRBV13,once,CASSLLRELNTGELFF,TGTGCCAGCAGCTTACTCCGGGAGTTAAACACCGGGGAGCTGTTTTTT
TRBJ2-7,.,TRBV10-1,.,CASRTGSPATHEQYF,TGCGCCAGCAGAACAGGGTCCCCGGCTACACACGAGCAGTACTTC
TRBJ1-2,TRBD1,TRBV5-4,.,CASSPEPTGVYGYTF,TGTGCCAGCAGCCCGGAGCCGACAGGGGTTTATGGCTACACCTTC
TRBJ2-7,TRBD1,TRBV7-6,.,CASSLGWTGIHEQYF,TGTGCCAGCAGCTTAGGTTGGACAGGGATTCACGAGCAGTACTTC
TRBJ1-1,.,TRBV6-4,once,CASSEMGHPNTEAFF,TGTGCCAGCAGTGAGATGGGACACCCGAACACTGAAGCTTTCTTT
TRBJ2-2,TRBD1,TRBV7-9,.,CAGDRAGELFF,TGTGCCGGGGACAGGGCCGGGGAGCTGTTTTTT
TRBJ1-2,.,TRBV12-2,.,CASRLACGQARVGYTF,TGTGCAAGTCGCTTAGCTTGTGGACAGGCGAGGGTTGGCTACACCTTC
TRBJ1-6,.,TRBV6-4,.,CASSDSPGDNSPLHF,TGTGCCAGCAGTGACTCCCCGGGAGACAATTCACCCCTCCACTTT
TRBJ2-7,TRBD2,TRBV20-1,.,CSASILAGYEQYF,TGCAGTGCTAGTATTCTAGCGGGGTACGAGCAGTACTTC
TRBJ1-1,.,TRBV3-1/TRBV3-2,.,CASSPQEVARPFEAFF,TGTGCCAGCAGCCCCCAGGAGGTGGCCCGGCCATTTGAAGCTTTCTTT
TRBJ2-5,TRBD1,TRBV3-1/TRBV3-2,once,CASSQEQGVRQTQYF,TGTGCCAGCAGCCAAGAGCAGGGGGTGAGGCAGACCCAGTACTTC
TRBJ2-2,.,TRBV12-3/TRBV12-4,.,CASSPGGGGELFF,TGTGCCAGCAGTCCGGGTGGAGGCGGGGAGCTGTTTTTT
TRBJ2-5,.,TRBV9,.,CASSVATGPETQYF,TGTGCCAGCAGCGTAGCGACAGGTCCGGAGACCCAGTACTTC
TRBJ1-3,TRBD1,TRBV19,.,CASSILTGFGNTIYF,TGTGCCAGTAGTATCCTGACAGGGTTCGGAAACACCATATATTTT
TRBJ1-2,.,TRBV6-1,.,CASSDKSNYGYTF,TGTGCCAGCAGTGATAAGAGTAACTATGGCTACACCTTC
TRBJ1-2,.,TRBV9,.,CASSPGGANYGYTF,TGTGCCAGCAGCCCCGGGGGTGCTAACTATGGCTACACCTTC
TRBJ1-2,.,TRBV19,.,CASKLGGYGYTF,TGTGCCTCCAAGCTTGGCGGCTATGGCTACACCTTC
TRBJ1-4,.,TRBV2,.,CASTSTQADNEKLFF,TGTGCCAGCACCTCGACACAGGCGGATAATGAAAAACTGTTTTTT
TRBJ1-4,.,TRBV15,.,CATSMGSTIATNEKLFF,TGTGCCACCAGCATGGGGTCGACTATTGCAACTAATGAAAAACTGTTTTTT
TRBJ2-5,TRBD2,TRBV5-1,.,CASSSGGQKETQYF,TGCGCCAGCAGCTCGGGGGGGCAGAAAGAGACCCAGTACTTC
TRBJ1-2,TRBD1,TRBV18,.,CASSPREDRGGYTF,TGTGCCAGCTCACCGCGAGAGGACAGGGGAGGCTACACCTTC
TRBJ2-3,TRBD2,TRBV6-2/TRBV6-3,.,CASSYGLRGAGGAQYF,TGTGCCAGCAGTTACGGGTTGCGGGGGGCCGGGGGAGCGCAGTATTTT
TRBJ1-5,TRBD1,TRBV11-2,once,CASSTGTGANQPQHF,TGTGCCAGCAGCACGGGGACAGGGGCCAATCAGCCCCAGCATTTT
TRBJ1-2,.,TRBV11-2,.,CASSLESNGYTF,TGTGCCAGCAGCTTAGAGAGCAATGGCTACACCTTC
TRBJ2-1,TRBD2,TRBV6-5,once,CASSYSTLRGMAEQFF,TGTGCCAGCAGTTACTCGACGCTGCGGGGGATGGCTGAGCAGTTCTTC
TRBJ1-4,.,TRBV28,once,CASSPETLTTNEKLFF,TGTGCCAGCAGTCCCGAGACACTTACAACTAATGAAAAACTGTTTTTT
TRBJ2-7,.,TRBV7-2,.,CASSPWATMNEQYF,TGTGCCAGCAGCCCATGGGCTACGATGAACGAGCAGTACTTC
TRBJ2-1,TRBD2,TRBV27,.,CASSLTSGGAYNEQFF,TGTGCCAGCAGTTTGACTAGCGGGGGGGCCTACAATGAGCAGTTCTTC
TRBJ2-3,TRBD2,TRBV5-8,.,CASSERGSTDTQYF,TGTGCCAGCAGCGAGCGGGGCAGCACAGATACGCAGTATTTT
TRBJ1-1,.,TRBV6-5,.,CASTRRNTEAFF,TGTGCCAGTACTAGGAGGAACACTGAAGCTTTCTTT
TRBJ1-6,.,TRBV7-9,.,CASSDPRHLNSPLHF,TGTGCCAGCAGCGACCCGCGACACCTTAATTCACCCCTCCACTTT
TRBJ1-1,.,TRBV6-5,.,CASSLYRDTEAFF,TGTGCCAGCAGTTTATACAGGGACACTGAAGCTTTCTTT
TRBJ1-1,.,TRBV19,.,CATSTGSYATEAFF,TGTGCCACCTCCACAGGGTCCTACGCCACTGAAGCTTTCTTT
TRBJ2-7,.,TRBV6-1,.,CASVLQGLGYEQYF,TGTGCCAGCGTTCTCCAGGGTCTCGGCTACGAGCAGTACTTC
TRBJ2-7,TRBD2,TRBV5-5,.,CASSLAPRLAGGRYEQYF,TGTGCCAGCAGCTTGGCCCCGCGACTAGCGGGGGGGCGGTACGAGCAGTACTTC
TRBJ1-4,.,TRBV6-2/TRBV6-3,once,CASSYSMVLLFGNEKLFF,TGTGCCAGCAGTTACTCGATGGTCCTCCTGTTCGGTAATGAAAAACTGTTTTTT
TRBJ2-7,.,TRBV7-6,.,CASRRYEQYF,TGTGCCAGCAGGAGGTACGAGCAGTACTTC
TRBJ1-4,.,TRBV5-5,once,CASSLDRATNEKLFF,TGTGCCAGCAGCTTGGACAGGGCAACTAATGAAAAACTGTTTTTT
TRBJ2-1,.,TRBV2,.,CASSPFRDYNEQFF,TGTGCCAGCAGCCCCTTCCGGGACTACAATGAGCAGTTCTTC
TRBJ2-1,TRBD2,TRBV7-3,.,CASSSGLVNEQFF,TGTGCCAGCAGCTCGGGACTAGTCAATGAGCAGTTCTTC
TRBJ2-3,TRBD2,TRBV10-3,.,CAISGLAGASDTQYF,TGTGCCATCAGTGGACTAGCGGGGGCCTCAGATACGCAGTATTTT
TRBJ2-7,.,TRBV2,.,CASSELRQREQYF,TGTGCCAGCAGTGAATTGCGGCAACGGGAGCAGTACTTC
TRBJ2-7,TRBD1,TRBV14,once,CASSLGQDSSYEQYF,TGTGCCAGCAGCCTCGGACAGGACAGCTCCTACGAGCAGTACTTC
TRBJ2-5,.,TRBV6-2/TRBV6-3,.,CASSYAAGLYQETQYF,TGTGCCAGCAGTTACGCGGCGGGGTTGTACCAAGAGACCCAGTACTTC
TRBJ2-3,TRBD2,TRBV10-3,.,CATQGLAGSSTDTQYF,TGTGCCACCCAGGGACTAGCGGGGTCTAGCACAGATACGCAGTATTTT